The rows below give T cell receptor delta chains drawn from one sample of a study of Vδ1+ human thymocytes. TCRdb redid clone calling on the multiplex PCR reads using CATT. Of 45,000 to 60,000 delta-chain clones listed, around 16% are singletons. The sequenced sample consisted of Vdelta1+ gamma-delta thymocytes from the thymus. The receptors shown here come from a girl under two years old who had congenital heart surgery. CDR3s include the opening cysteine and the closing phenylalanine or tryptophan. The D gene is left open where the match is weak. Size values are once, few and many counts, or a class for expanded clones, and some rows have none.

25 | TRDJ3 | TRDD3 | - | TRDV2 | TGTGCCTGTGACACTTCCCGCTGCCGTACTGGGGGATTCCCCCCCTACTCCTGGGACACCCGACAGATGTTTTTC | CACDTSRCRTGGFPPYSWDTRQMFF
21 | TRDJ1 | TRDD3 | - | TRDV1 | TGTGCTCTTGGGGAACGGCCTTCTCCCAATTCTTTGGGGGATACCTGCGATAAACTCATCTTT | CALGERPSPNSLGDTCDKLIF
20 | TRDJ1 | TRDD3 | - | TRDV2 | TGTGCCTGTGACACCGTTAGTCTGGGGGATCCTACCAACTACACCGATAAACTCATCTTT | CACDTVSLGDPTNYTDKLIF
20 | TRDJ1 | - | many | TRDV2 | TGTGCCTGTGACCCCTTTTGGCGGATTGGGTACACACGGATACCCGATAAACTCATCTTT | CACDPFWRIGYTRIPDKLIF
22 | TRDJ1 | - | - | TRDV1 | TGTGCTCTTGGGGAACTAGGGCCTACTGTAGAAGAGGGTTGGTCGCCTTCCGATAAACTCATCTTT | CALGELGPTVEEGWSPSDKLIF
17 | TRDJ1 | - | - | TRDV1 | TGTGCTCTTGAATTCACAATTGTCCCGGGGGACACCGATAAACTCATCTTT | CALEFTIVPGDTDKLIF
21 | TRDJ1 | TRDD3 | few | TRDV1 | TGTGCTCTTGGGAGCCTTCCCAACTGGGGGATACGGGTTTGGTACACCGATAAACTCATCTTT | CALGSLPNWGIRVWYTDKLIF
19 | TRDJ1 | TRDD3 | - | TRDV1 | TGTGCTCTTGGGGAAAGGCAACAGGGGGGGATACGGGACACCGATAAACTCATCTTT | CALGERQQGGIRDTDKLIF
25 | TRDJ1 | TRDD3 | few | TRDV1 | TGTGCTCTTGGGGGGGCCTCTTCCTATACACCCATCTCCCACTGGGGGACCCCCTACACCGATAAACTCATCTTT | CALGGASSYTPISHWGTPYTDKLIF
23 | TRDJ1 | TRDD3 | - | TRDV1 | TGTGCTCTTGGGGATGGGAGTCTTCCTACGTCCGATACTGGGGGATACGTCCCCGATAAACTCATCTTT | CALGDGSLPTSDTGGYVPDKLIF
19 | TRDJ1 | - | few | TRDV1 | TGTGCTCTTGGGGAGCACCCCTGGCCGGCTGTGTTGACGACCGATAAACTCATCTTT | CALGEHPWPAVLTTDKLIF
20 | TRDJ2 | - | few | TRDV1 | TGTGCTCTTGGGGAATATTGGTTCCCTGGTGAGCCCGCTTTGACAGCACAACTCTTCTTT | CALGEYWFPGEPALTAQLFF
24 | TRDJ1 | TRDD3 | - | TRDV1 | TGTGCTCTTGGGGAAGCAGCAACGAACTCCCCAACAAGCTGGGGGATCTGTTTACCCGATAAACTCATCTTT | CALGEAATNSPTSWGICLPDKLIF
19 | TRDJ1 | TRDD2 | - | TRAV29/DV5 | TGTGCACCCCTTCCTACTCATGTACTTGGGGCCCGGTACACCGATAAACTCATCTTT | CAPLPTHVLGARYTDKLIF
22 | TRDJ1 | TRDD3 | few | TRDV3 | TGTGCCTTTCCCCTTCCTACGTCCCCTACTGGGGGATACGCTAGGTGGACCGATAAACTCATCTTT | CAFPLPTSPTGGYARWTDKLIF
13 | TRDJ1 | TRDD3 | - | TRDV1 | TGTGCTCTTGGGGCCTGGGGGACCGATAAACTCATCTTT | CALGAWGTDKLIF
18 | TRDJ1 | - | few | TRDV1 | TGTGCTCTTGGGGGAAAACCCTTATACACTGGTGGCACCGATAAACTCATCTTT | CALGGKPLYTGGTDKLIF